The 8 T cell receptor beta chains presented below share a single source sample, sequenced in a study of post-analysis software for immune sequencing data. Carried by the TCR beta cDNA libraries were unique molecular identifiers. MiXCR was run by TCRdb on the PCR reads, yielding one entry per CDR3 protein. The repertoire has 600,000 to 700,000 distinct CDR3 sequences, approximately 59% of them found once; the top ten carry approximately 10%. No antigen is known for these receptors. Study results and limitations: Roughly five TRBV segments were more frequent in patients than controls; TRBV5-6, TRBV5-1 and TRBV20-1 belonged to this group.

Sequenced material: blood. The receptor set was obtained from a girl aged 2-10 years with multiple sclerosis.

The gene calls are TRBV12-3 or TRBV12-4 and TRBJ2-1; the D call may be TRBD1 or TRBD2 (5 bases each). V was trimmed by 7 bases and J by 4 bases, leaving 11 bases between them. The CDR3 has 13 amino acids. CDR3 sequence: CASIPREYNEQFF. CDR3 nucleotides: TGTGCCAGCATTCCCAGGGAGTACAATGAGCAGTTCTTC.

The V gene is TRBV12-3 or TRBV12-4, the J gene TRBJ2-5, with D possibly matching TRBD1 (5 bases). The J call may be incorrect, as the DNA end agrees better with TRBJ2-7. This CDR3 contains 12 residues. The CDR3 nucleotides are TGTGCCAGCAGGGAACAGCAGGGCGAGCAGTACTTC. Translating gives CASREQQGEQYF.

In DNA form, the CDR3 reads TGTGCCAGCAGTACCCGGGACAGGGGGTCCTACGAGCAGTACTTC. It translates to CASSTRDRGSYEQYF. The V gene is TRBV12-3 or TRBV12-4, the J gene TRBJ2-7; TRBD1 agrees at 11 bases. CDR3 size: 15 residues. V lost 5 bases, J lost 1 base, and 4 bases stayed unmatched.

The CDR3 reads CASSLGGGNTQYF. The DNA for the CDR3 is TGTGCCAGCAGCTTGGGGGGGGGGAATACGCAGTATTTT. This chain links TRBV7-2 with TRBJ2-3, with 7 bases matching TRBD2. From germline, CDR1 is SGHTA and CDR2 FQGNSA. The CDR3 extends over 13 amino acids. J lost 7 bases, V lost 3 bases, and 4 bases had no gene match.

CDR3 sequence reads: CASSLGHSDLYEQYF. CDR3 DNA: TGCGCCAGCAGCTTGGGACACTCCGATCTATACGAGCAGTACTTC. The chain is built from TRBV5-1 and TRBJ2-7, with D hard to call. The V gene lost 0 bases and the J gene lost 4 bases, with 14 bases spanning the gap. CDR1 is SGHRS and CDR2 is YFSETQ in the germline V gene. The length of the CDR3 is 15 residues.

This clonotype was picked up a small number of times. The chain uses TRBV29-1 and TRBJ1-2; the D gene is possibly TRBD1 (6 bases). Germline V lookup: CDR1 SQVTM, CDR2 ANQGSEA. The length of the CDR3 is 12 residues. V was cut by 4 bases and J by 13 bases, with 19 bases left in between. CDR3 residues: CSVVLGGGDVTF. The CDR3 DNA is TGCAGCGTTGTGCTCGGTGGGGGCGATGTCACCTTC.

The V and J genes are TRBV11-2 and TRBJ2-5; D not certain. Germline loops: CDR1 SGHAT, CDR2 FQNNGV. Trimming removed 4 bases at V and 5 bases at J, with 8 bases between. CDR3 length: 12 residues. The CDR3 sequence is CASSSIMETQYF. The CDR3 coding sequence is TGTGCCAGCAGCTCTATCATGGAGACCCAGTACTTC.

The rearrangement links TRBV11-2 to TRBJ2-7; no definite D call. Trimming took 3 bases from V and 1 from J, leaving 10 bases between them. This CDR3 is 14 amino acids long. The germline V gene has CDR1 SGHAT and CDR2 FQNNGV. CDR3 region: CASSFRTESYEQYF. For the CDR3, the DNA is TGTGCCAGCAGCTTTAGGACGGAATCCTACGAGCAGTACTTC.